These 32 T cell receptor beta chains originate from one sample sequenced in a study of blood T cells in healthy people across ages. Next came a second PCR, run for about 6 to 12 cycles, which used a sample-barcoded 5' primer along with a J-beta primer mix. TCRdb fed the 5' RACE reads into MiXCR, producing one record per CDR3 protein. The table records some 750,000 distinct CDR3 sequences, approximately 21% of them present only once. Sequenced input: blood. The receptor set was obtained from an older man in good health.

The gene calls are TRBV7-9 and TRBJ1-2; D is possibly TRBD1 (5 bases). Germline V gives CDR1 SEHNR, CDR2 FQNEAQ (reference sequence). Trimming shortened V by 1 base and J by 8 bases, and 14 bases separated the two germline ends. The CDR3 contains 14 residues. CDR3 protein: CASSLDSRGEGYTF. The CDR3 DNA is TGTGCCAGCAGCTTAGATTCTCGGGGCGAGGGCTACACCTTC.

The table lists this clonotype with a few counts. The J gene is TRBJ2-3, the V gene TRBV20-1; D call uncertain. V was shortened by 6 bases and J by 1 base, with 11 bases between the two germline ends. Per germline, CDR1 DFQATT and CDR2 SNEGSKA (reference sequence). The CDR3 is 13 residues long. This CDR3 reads CSAHPAGTDTQYF. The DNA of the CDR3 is TGCAGTGCGCACCCGGCCGGCACAGATACGCAGTATTTT.

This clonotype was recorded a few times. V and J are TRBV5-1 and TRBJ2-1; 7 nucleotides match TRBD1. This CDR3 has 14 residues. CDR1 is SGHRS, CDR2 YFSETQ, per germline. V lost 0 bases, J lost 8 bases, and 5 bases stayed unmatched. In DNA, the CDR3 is TGCGCCAGCAGCTTGGGACAGGGTTGGGATGAGCAGTTCTTC. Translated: CASSLGQGWDEQFF.

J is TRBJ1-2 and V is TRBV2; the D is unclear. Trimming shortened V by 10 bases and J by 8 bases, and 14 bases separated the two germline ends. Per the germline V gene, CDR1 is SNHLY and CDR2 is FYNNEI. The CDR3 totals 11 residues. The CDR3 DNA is TGTGCCATCCCGTATCTACAAGGCTACACCTTC. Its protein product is CAIPYLQGYTF.

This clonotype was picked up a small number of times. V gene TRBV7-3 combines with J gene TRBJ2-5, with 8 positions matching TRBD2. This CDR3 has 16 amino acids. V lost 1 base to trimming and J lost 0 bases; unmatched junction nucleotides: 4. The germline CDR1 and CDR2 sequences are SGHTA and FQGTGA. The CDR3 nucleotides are TGTGCCAGCAGCTTAAATAGCGGGGAGTACCAAGAGACCCAGTACTTC. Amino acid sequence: CASSLNSGEYQETQYF.

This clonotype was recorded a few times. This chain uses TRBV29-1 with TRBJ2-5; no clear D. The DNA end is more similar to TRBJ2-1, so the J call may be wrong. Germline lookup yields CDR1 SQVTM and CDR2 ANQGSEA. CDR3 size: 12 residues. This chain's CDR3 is CSVNRANDEQFF. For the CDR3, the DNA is TGCAGCGTTAACCGGGCAAACGATGAGCAGTTCTTC.

Here the CDR3 reads CASSYSNRGSETQYF. CDR3 in DNA: TGTGCCAGCAGTTACTCGAACAGGGGGTCAGAGACCCAGTACTTC. V gene TRBV6-6 combines with J gene TRBJ2-5, with 8 bases identical to TRBD1. Looked up from germline, CDR1 is MNHNY and CDR2 is SVGAGI (reference sequence). The CDR3 has 15 residues. Germline trimming cut 0 bases from V and 4 bases from J; bases unmatched to any gene: 4.

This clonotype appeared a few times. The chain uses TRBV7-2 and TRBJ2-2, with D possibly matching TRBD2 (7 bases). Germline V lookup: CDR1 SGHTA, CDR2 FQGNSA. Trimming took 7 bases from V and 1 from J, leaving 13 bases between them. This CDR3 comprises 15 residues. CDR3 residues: CASNKGGVNTGELFF. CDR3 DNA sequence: TGTGCCAGCAACAAAGGGGGGGTGAACACCGGGGAGCTGTTTTTT. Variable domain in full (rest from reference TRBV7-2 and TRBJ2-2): GAGVSQSPSNKVTEKGKDVELRCDPISGHTALYWYRQSLGQGLEFLIYFQGNSAPDKSGLPSDRFSAERTGGSVSTLTIQRTQQEDSAVYLCASNKGGVNTGELFFGEGSRLTVL.

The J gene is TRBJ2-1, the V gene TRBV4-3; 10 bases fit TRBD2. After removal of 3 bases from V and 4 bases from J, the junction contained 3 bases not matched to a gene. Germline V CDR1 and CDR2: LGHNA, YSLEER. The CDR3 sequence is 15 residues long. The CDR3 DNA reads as TGCGCCAGCAGCCACGGGACTAGCGATTACAATGAGCAGTTCTTC. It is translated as CASSHGTSDYNEQFF.

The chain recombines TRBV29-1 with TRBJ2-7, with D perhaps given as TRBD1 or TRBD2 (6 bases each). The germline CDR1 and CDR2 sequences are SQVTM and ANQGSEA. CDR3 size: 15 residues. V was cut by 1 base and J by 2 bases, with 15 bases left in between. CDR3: CSVEGGADFAYEQYF. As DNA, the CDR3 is TGCAGCGTTGAAGGGGGGGCGGACTTTGCCTACGAGCAGTACTTC.

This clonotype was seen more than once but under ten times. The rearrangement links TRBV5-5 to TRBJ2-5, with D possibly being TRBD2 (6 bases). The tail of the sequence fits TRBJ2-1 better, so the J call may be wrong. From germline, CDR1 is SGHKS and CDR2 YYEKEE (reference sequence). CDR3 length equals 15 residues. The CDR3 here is CASSPGGSGYNEQFF. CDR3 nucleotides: TGTGCCAGCAGCCCTGGGGGTAGCGGATACAATGAGCAGTTCTTC.

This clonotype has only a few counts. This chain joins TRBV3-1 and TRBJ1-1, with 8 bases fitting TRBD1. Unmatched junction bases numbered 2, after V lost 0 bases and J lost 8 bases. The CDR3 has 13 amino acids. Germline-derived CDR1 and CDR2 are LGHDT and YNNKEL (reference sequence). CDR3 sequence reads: CASSQDWTGEAFF. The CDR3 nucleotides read TGTGCCAGCAGCCAAGACTGGACAGGGGAAGCTTTCTTT.

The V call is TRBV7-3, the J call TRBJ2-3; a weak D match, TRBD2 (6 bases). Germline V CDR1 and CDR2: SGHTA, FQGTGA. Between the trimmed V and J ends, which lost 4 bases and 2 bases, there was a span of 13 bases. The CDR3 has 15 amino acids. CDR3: CASSSTGGITDTQYF. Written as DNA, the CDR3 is TGTGCCAGCAGCTCAACAGGAGGGATCACAGATACGCAGTATTTT.

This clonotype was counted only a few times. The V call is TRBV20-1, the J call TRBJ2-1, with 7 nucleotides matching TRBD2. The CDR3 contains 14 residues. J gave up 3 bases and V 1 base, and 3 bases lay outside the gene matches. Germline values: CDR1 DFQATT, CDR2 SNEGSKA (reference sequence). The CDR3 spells CSARASGRYNEQFF. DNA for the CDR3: TGCAGTGCTAGAGCTAGCGGCCGCTACAATGAGCAGTTCTTC.

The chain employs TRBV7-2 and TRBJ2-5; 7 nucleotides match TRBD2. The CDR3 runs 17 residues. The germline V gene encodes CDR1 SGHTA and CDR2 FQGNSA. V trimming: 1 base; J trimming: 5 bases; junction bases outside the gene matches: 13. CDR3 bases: TGTGCCAGCAGCTTAGTGGCTAGCGGCACATTATGGGAGACCCAGTACTTC. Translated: CASSLVASGTLWETQYF.

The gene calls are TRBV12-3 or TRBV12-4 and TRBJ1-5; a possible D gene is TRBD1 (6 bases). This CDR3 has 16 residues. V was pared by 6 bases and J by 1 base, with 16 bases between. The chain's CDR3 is CASSPMQGISNQPQHF. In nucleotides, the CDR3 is TGTGCCAGCAGCCCGATGCAGGGGATAAGCAATCAGCCCCAGCATTTT.

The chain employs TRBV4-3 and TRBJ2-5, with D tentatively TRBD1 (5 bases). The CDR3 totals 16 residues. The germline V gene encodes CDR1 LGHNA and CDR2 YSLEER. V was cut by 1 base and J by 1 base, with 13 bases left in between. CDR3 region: CASSQGSQGFQETQYF. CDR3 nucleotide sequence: TGCGCCAGCAGCCAAGGGTCCCAGGGTTTCCAAGAGACCCAGTACTTC.

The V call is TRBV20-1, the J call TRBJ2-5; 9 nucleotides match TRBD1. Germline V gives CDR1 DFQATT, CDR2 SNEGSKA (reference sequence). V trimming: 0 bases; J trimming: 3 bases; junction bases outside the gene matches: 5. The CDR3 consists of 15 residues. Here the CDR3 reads CSARDTGQGKETQYF. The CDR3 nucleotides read TGCAGTGCTAGAGACACGGGACAGGGTAAAGAGACCCAGTACTTC.

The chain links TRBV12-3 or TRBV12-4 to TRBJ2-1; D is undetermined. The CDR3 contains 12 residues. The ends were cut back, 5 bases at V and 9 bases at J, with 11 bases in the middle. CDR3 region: CASSTLKPEQFF. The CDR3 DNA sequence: TGTGCCAGCAGTACACTAAAACCTGAGCAGTTCTTC.

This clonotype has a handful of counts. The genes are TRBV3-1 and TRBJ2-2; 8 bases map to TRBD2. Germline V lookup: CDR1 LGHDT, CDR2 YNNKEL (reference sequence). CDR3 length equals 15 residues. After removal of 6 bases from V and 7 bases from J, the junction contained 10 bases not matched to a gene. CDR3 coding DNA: TGTGCCAGCAGACTCCTAGCGGGTTCTGTCGGGGAGCTGTTTTTT. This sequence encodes CASRLLAGSVGELFF.

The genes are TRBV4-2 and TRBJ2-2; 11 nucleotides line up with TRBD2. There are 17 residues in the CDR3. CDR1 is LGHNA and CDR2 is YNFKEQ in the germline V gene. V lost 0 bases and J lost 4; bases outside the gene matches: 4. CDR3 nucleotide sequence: TGTGCCAGCAGCCAAGATTTAGCGGGGGGGACCACCGGGGAGCTGTTTTTT. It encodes CASSQDLAGGTTGELFF.

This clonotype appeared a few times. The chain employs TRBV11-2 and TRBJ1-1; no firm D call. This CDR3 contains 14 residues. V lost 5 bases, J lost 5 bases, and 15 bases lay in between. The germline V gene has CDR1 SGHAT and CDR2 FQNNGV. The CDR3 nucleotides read TGTGCCAGCAGCCCCCGGCTAGCCATTACTGAAGCTTTCTTT. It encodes CASSPRLAITEAFF. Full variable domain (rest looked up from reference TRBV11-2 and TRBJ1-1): EAGVAQSPRYKIIEKRQSVAFWCNPISGHATLYWYQQILGQGPKLLIQFQNNGVVDDSQLPKDRFSAERLKGVDSTLKIQPAKLEDSAVYLCASSPRLAITEAFFGQGTRLTVV.

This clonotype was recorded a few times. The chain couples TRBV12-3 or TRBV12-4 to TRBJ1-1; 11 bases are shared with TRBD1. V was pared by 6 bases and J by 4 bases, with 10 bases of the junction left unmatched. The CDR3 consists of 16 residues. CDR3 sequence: CASRLGQGARSTEAFF. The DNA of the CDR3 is TGTGCCAGCAGACTAGGACAGGGGGCGAGGTCCACTGAAGCTTTCTTT.

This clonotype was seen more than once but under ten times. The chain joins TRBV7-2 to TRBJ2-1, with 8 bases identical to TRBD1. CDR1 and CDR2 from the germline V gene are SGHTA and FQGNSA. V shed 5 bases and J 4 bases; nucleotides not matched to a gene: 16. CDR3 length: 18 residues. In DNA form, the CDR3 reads TGTGCCAGCAGCGACGACCTAAAGGGGACAGGACTATACAATGAGCAGTTCTTC. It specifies CASSDDLKGTGLYNEQFF.

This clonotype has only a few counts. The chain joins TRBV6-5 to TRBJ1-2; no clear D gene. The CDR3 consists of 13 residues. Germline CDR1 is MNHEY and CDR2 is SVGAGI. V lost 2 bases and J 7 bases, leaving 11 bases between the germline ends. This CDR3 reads CASSYRRSGGYTF. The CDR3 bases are TGTGCCAGCAGTTACCGCCGCAGTGGTGGCTACACCTTC.

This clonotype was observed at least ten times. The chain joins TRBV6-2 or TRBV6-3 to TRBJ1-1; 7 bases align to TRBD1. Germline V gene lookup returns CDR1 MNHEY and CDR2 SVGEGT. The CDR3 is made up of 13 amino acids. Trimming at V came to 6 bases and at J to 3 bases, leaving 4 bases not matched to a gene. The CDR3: CASRTGSHTEAFF. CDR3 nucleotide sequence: TGTGCCAGCAGGACAGGGTCGCACACTGAAGCTTTCTTT.

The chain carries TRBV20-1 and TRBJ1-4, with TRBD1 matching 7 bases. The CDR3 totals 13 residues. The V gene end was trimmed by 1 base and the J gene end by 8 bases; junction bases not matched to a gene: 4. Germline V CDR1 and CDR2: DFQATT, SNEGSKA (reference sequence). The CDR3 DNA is TGCAGTGCTAGAGTCAGACAGGGCGAAAAACTGTTTTTT. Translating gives CSARVRQGEKLFF.

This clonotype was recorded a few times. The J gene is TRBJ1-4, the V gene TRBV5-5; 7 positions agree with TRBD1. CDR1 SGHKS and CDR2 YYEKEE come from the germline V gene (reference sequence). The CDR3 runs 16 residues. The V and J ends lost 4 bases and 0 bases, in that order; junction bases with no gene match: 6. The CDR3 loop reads CASSPITGATNEKLFF. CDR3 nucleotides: TGTGCCAGCAGCCCGATCACAGGGGCAACTAATGAAAAACTGTTTTTT.

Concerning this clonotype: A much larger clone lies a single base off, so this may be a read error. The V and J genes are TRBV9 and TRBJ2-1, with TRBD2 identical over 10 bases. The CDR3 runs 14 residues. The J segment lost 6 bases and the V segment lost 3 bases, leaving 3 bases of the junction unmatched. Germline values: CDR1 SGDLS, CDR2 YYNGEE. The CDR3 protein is CASSGGTSVNEQFF. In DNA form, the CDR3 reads TGTGCCAGCAGCGGCGGGACTAGCGTCAATGAGCAGTTCTTC.

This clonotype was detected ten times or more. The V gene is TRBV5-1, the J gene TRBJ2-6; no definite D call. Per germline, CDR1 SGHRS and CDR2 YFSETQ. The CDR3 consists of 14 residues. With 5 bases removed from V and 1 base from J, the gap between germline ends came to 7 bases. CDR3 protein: CASSPRSGANVLTF. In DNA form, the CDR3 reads TGCGCCAGCAGTCCGAGATCTGGGGCCAACGTCCTGACTTTC.

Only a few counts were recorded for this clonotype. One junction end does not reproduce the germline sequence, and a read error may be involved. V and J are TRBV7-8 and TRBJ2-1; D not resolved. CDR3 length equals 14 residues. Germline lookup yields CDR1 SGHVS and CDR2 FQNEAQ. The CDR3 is CASSPRETYNGQFF. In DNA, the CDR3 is TGTGCCAGCAGCCCAAGAGAAACCTACAATGGGCAGTTCTTC.

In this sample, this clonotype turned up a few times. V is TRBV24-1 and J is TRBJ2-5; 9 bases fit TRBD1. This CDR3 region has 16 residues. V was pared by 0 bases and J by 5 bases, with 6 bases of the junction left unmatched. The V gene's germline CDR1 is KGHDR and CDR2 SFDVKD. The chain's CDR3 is CATSDLRGQGEETQYF. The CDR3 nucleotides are TGTGCCACCAGTGATTTGCGGGGACAGGGAGAGGAGACCCAGTACTTC.